Described below is a single T cell receptor beta chain sequence and its context. The data are from a study of CD8+ T cells in alopecia areata. Study-level information: Tofacitinib continued for 6 to 18 months and was then withheld for 6 months.

Reverse transcribed after extraction, RNA yielded cDNA as the sequencing template. Assay used: immunoSEQ multiplex PCR; TCRdb lists only in-frame clones, some missing. The data hold approximately 210,000 clones, with about 40% observed a single time. Sample treatment: oral pan-JAK inhibitor, 5-10 mg twice daily. The CDR3 is 12 residues long. Looked up from germline, CDR1 is GTSNPN and CDR2 is SVGIG (reference sequence). V was clipped by 0 bases and J by 8 bases, with 10 bases between them. The specimen was CD4+ T cells sorted from blood, collected at approximately week 36, from a patient treated with tofacitinib. The chain is built from TRBV30 and TRBJ1-2; D is undetermined. The source is a human donor with alopecia areata. CDR3 bases: TGTGCCTGGAGTGTAGTGGACGGGGGCTACACCTTC. As protein: CAWSVVDGGYTF.